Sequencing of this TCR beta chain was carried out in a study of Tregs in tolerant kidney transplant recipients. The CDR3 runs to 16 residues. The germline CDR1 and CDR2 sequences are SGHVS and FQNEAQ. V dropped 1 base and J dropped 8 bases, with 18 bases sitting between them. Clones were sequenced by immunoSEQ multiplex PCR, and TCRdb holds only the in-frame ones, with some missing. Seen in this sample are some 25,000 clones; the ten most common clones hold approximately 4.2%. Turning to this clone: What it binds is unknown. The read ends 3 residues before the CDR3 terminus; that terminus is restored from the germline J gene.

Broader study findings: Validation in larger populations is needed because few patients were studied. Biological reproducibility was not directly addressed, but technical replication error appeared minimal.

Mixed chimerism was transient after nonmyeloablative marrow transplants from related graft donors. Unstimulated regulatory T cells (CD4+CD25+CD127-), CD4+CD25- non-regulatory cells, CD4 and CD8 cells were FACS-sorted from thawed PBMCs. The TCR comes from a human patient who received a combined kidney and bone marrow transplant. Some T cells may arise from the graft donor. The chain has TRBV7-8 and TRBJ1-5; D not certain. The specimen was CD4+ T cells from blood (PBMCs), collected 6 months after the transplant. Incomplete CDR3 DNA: TGTGCCAGCAGCTTAGAAGTCGGCGGATCGTTAAAGCCC. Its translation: CASSLEVGGSLKP. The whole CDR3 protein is CASSLEVGGSLKPQHF. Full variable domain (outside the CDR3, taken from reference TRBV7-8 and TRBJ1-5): GAGVSQSPRYKVAKRGQDVALRCDPISGHVSLFWYQQALGQGPEFLTYFQNEAQLDKSGLPSDRFFAERPEGSVSTLKIQRTQQEDSAVYLCASSLEVGGSLKPQHFGDGTRLSIL.